This T cell receptor beta chain was observed in a study of CD8 T cells in ankylosing spondylitis. TCRdb passed the 5' RACE reads through MiXCR, listing each CDR3 protein once. The sample carries 300,000 to 350,000 distinct CDR3 sequences, around 21% recorded once. This CDR3 contains 15 residues. Trimming shortened V by 7 bases and J by 0 bases, and 13 bases separated the two germline ends. The germline CDR1 and CDR2 sequences are MNHNS and SASEGT. Broader study findings: Reactive arthritis synovial fluid and blood were previously reported to contain some motif variants.

This clonotype occurred a few times. The target antigen is unknown. The TCR originated in a female donor with ankylosing spondylitis or in good health (not recorded which). The rearrangement links TRBV6-1 to TRBJ2-1; D possibly corresponds to TRBD2 (5 bases). The sample taken for sequencing was blood, either unsorted or a sorted T cell fraction (not recorded which). DNA for the CDR3: TGTGCCAGCAAGTCCAGCGGAAGCTCCTACAATGAGCAGTTCTTC. Its protein product is CASKSSGSSYNEQFF.